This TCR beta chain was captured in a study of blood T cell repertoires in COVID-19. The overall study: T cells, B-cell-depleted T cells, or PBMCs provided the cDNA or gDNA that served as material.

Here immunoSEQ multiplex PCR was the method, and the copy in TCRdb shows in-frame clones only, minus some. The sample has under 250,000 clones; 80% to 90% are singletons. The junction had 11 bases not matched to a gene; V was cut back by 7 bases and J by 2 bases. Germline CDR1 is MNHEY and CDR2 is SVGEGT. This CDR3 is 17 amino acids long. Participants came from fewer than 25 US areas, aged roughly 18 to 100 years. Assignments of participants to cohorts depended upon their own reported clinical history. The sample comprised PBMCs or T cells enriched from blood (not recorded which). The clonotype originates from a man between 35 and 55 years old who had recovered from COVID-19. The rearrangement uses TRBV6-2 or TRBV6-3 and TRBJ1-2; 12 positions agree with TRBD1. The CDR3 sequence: CASTPTLGQGANYGYTF. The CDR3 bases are TGTGCCAGCACCCCCACCCTGGGACAGGGGGCGAACTATGGCTACACCTTC.